The following is a T cell receptor (beta chain) sequence with its context. The CDR3 extends over 17 amino acids. Germline CDR1 SGHVS, CDR2 FNYEAQ. Germline trimming cut 8 bases from V and 2 bases from J; bases unmatched to any gene: 12. This sample stems from a study of cytomegalovirus exposure and HLA in healthy donors. Sequencing used immunoSEQ multiplex PCR; TCRdb keeps in-frame clones, though not all of them. The sample yields over 110,000 clones, 70% to 90% seen once. J is TRBJ2-1 and V is TRBV7-6; 10 bases are a match to TRBD2. This clonotype was sampled from a young man in good health and CMV-seropositive. The sample consisted of PBMCs. DNA of the CDR3: TGTGCCAGCGCTAGGGGGCTAGCGGGAGTTCCCTACAATGAGCAGTTCTTC. Protein sequence: CASARGLAGVPYNEQFF.